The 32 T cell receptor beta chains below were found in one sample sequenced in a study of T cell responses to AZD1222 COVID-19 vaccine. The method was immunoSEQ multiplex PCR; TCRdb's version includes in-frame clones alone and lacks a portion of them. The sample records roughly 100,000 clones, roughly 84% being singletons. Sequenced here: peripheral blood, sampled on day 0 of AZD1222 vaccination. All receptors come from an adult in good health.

CDR3 region: CASSINPYQPQHF. The CDR3 DNA reads TGTGCCAGTAGTATCAATCCCTATCAGCCCCAGCATTTT. This chain joins TRBV19 and TRBJ1-5; D gene uncertain. Trimming stripped 3 bases from V and 5 bases from J, with 8 bases between. Germline V gene sequence: CDR1 LNHDA, CDR2 SQIVND (reference sequence). This CDR3 spans 13 amino acids.

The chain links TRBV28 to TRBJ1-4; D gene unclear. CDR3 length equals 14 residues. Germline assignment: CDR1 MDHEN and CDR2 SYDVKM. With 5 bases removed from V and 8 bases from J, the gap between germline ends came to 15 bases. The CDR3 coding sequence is TGTGCCAGCAGTCTCAGTTTTGGGATGGAAAAACTGTTTTTT. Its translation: CASSLSFGMEKLFF.

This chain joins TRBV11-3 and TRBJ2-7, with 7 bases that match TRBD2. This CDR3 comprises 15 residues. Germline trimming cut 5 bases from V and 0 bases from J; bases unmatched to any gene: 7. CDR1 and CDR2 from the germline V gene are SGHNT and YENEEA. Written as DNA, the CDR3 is TGTGCCAGCAGCCCCTTTGGCGGGAGCTCCTACGAGCAGTACTTC. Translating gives CASSPFGGSSYEQYF. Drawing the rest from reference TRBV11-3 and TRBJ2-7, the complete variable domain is EAGVVQSPRYKIIEKKQPVAFWCNPISGHNTLYWYLQNLGQGPELLIRYENEEAVDDSQLPKDRFSAERLKGVDSTLKIQPAELGDSAVYLCASSPFGGSSYEQYFGPGTRLTVT.

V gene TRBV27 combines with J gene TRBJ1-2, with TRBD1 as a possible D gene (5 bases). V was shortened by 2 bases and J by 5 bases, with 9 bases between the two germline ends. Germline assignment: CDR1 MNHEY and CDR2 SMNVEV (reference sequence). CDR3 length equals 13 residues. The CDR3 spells CASSLTRGYGYTF. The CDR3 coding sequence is TGTGCCAGCAGTTTAACGAGGGGTTATGGCTACACCTTC.

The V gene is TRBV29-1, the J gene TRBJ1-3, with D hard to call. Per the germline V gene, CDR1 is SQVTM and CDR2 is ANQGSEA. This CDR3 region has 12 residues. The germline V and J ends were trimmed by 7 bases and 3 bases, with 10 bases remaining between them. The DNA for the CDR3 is TGCAGCGCGACGGAATATGGAAACACCATATATTTT. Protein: CSATEYGNTIYF.

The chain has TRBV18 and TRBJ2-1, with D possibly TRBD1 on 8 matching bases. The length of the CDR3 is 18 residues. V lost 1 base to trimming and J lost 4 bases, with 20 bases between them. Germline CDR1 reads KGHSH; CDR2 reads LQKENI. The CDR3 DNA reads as TGTGCCAGCTCACCACGGGCCGGGAGGACAGGGATTTACAATGAGCAGTTCTTC. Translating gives CASSPRAGRTGIYNEQFF.

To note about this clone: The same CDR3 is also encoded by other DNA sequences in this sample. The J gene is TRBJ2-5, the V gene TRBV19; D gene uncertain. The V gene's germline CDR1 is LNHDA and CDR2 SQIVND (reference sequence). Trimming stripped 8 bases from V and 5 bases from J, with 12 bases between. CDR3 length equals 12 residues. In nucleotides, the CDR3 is TGTGCCAGTCGCCAGAGTGGGGAGACCCAGTACTTC. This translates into CASRQSGETQYF.

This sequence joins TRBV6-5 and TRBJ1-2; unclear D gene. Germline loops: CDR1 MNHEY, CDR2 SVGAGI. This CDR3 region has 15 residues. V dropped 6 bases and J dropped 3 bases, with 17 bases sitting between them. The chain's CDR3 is CASRTGGSRDYGYTF. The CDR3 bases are TGTGCCAGCAGGACGGGAGGAAGTAGGGACTATGGCTACACCTTC.

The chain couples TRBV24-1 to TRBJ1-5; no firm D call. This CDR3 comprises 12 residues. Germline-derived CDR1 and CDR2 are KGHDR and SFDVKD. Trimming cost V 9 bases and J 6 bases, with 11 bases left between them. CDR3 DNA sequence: TGTGCCACCTCGGAGGGTGCTCAGCCCCAGCATTTT. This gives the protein CATSEGAQPQHF.

The CDR3 sequence is CASSRGNAGADTQYF. DNA for the CDR3: TGTGCCAGCAGCCGGGGAAACGCTGGTGCAGATACGCAGTATTTT. The chain has TRBV7-3 and TRBJ2-3; D perhaps matches TRBD2 (5 bases). This CDR3 is built from 15 residues. Germline V gene data show CDR1 as SGHTA and CDR2 as FQGTGA. The V end lost 5 bases, the J end lost 4 bases, and 16 bases lay between the germline ends.

CDR3 DNA sequence: TGTGCCAGCAGCCAAGGTGGGGGGGGTAGTGAAGCTTTCTTT. Translating it yields CASSQGGGGSEAFF. The chain employs TRBV3-1 (or the pseudogene TRBV3-2) and TRBJ1-1; possible D gene TRBD1, 5 bases. The CDR3 consists of 14 residues. Trimming cost V 1 base and J 7 bases, with 13 bases left between them. Per the germline V gene, CDR1 is LGHDT and CDR2 is YNNKEL (reference sequence).

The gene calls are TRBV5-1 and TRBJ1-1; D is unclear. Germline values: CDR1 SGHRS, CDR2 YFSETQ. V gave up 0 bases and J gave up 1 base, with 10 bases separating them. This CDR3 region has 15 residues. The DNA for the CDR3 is TGCGCCAGCAGCTTGGAGGGCGGGTCGAACACTGAAGCTTTCTTT. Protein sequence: CASSLEGGSNTEAFF.

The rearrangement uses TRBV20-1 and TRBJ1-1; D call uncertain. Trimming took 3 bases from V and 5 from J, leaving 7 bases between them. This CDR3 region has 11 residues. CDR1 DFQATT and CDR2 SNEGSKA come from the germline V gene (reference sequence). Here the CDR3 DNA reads TGCAGTGCTAGTAGTGGGACTGAAGCTTTCTTT. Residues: CSASSGTEAFF.

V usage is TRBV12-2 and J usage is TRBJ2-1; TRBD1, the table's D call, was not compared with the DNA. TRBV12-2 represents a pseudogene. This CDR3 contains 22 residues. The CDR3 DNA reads TGTGCAAGTCGCTTAAATAAAGCTATAAACCCAGCACCAGGGTGCTCCTACAATGAGCAGTTCTTC. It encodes CASRLNKAINPAPGCSYNEQFF.

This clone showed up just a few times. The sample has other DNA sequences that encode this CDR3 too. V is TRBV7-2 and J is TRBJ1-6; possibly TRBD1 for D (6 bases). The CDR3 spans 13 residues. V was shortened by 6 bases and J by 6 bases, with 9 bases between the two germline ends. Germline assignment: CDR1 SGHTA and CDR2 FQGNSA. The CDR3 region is CASRGQTNSPLHF. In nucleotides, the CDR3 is TGTGCCAGCAGAGGACAGACTAATTCACCCCTCCACTTT.

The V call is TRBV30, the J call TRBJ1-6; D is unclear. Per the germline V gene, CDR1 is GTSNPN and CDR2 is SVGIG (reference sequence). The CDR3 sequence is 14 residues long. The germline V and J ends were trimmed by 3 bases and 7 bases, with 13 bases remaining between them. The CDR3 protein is CAWRVNFRNSPLHF. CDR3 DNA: TGTGCCTGGAGGGTAAACTTTCGGAATTCACCCCTCCACTTT. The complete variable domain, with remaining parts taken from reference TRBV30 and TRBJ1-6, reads SQTIHQWPATLVQPVGSPLSLECTVEGTSNPNLYWYRQAAGRGLQLLFYSVGIGQISSEVPQNLSASRPQDRQFILSSKKLLLSDSGFYLCAWRVNFRNSPLHFGNGTRLTVT.

CDR3 nucleotide sequence: TGTGCCAGCAGGACGGACAGGGACCGCCGGAACTATGGCTACACCTTC. It yields the protein CASRTDRDRRNYGYTF. This sequence joins TRBV5-5 and TRBJ1-2, with 8 bases that match TRBD1. V lost 5 bases, J lost 2 bases, and 11 bases stayed unmatched. CDR1 and CDR2 from the germline V gene are SGHKS and YYEKEE (reference sequence). This CDR3 is built from 16 residues.

In nucleotides, the CDR3 is TGTGCCAGCAGCCAACCGACACAGGGCGGCGGGGAGCTGTTTTTT. It is translated as CASSQPTQGGGELFF. The chain uses TRBV4-2 and TRBJ2-2; tentatively, D is TRBD1 (6 bases). The CDR3 contains 15 residues. Trimming removed 2 bases at V and 7 bases at J, with 14 bases between. Germline loops: CDR1 LGHNA, CDR2 YNFKEQ.

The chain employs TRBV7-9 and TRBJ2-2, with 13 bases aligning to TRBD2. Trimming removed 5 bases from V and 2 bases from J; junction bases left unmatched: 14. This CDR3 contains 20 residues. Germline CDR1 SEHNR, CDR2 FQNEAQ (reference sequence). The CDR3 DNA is TGTGCCAGCAGCAAACCGGGACTAGCGGGGTCTATCTCCAACACCGGGGAGCTGTTTTTT. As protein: CASSKPGLAGSISNTGELFF.

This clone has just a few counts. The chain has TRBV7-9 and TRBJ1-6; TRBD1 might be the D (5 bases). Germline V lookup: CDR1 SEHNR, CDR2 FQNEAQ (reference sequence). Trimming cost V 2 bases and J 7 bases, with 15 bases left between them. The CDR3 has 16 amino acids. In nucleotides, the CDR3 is TGTGCCAGCAGCTTATCCGCGGGGGGTTCAAATTCACCCCTCCACTTT. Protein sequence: CASSLSAGGSNSPLHF.

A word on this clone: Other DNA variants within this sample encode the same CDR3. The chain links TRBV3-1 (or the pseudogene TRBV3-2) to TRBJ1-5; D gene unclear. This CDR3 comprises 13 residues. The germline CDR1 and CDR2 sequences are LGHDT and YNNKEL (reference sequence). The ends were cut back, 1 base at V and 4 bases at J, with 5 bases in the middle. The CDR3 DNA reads TGTGCCAGCAGCCAAGGGAGTAATCAGCCCCAGCATTTT. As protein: CASSQGSNQPQHF.

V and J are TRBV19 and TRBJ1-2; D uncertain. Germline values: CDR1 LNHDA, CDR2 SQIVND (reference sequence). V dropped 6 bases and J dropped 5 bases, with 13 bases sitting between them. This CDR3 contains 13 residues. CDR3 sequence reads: CASSRLSTYGYTF. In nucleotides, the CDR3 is TGTGCCAGTAGCAGGCTATCGACTTATGGCTACACCTTC.

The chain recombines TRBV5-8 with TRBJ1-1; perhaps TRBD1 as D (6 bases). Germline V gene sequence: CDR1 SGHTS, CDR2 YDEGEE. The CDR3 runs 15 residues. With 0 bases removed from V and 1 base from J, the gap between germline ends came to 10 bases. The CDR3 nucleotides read TGTGCCAGCAGCTTGGCATTACAGGGGAACACTGAAGCTTTCTTT. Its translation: CASSLALQGNTEAFF.

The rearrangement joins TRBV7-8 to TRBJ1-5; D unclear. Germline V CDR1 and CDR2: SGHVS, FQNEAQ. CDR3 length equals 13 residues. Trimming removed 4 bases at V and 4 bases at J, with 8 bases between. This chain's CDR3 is CASSYLRNQPQHF. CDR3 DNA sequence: TGTGCCAGCAGCTATTTACGGAATCAGCCCCAGCATTTT.

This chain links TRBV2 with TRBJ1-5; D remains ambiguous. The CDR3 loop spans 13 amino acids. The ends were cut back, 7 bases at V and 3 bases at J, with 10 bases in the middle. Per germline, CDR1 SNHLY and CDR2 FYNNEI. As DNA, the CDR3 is TGTGCCAGCATTCGGGATCTCAATCAGCCCCAGCATTTT. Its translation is CASIRDLNQPQHF.

The CDR3 region has the DNA TGCGCCAGCAGCCAAGTGCGCCTAGCGGTCTACAATGAGCAGTTCTTC. Its protein is CASSQVRLAVYNEQFF. The gene calls are TRBV4-1 and TRBJ2-1, with 7 bases matching TRBD2. This CDR3 has 16 residues. V gave up 1 base and J gave up 3 bases; unmatched junction bases: 6. The V gene's germline CDR1 is MGHRA and CDR2 YSYEKL.

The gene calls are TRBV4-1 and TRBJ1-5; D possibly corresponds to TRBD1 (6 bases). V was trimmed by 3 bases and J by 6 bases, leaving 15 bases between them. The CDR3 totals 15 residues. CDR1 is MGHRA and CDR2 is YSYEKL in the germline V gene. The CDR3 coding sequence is TGCGCCAGCAGCCAGGTTTCAGGGGTAGGTCAGCCCCAGCATTTT. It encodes CASSQVSGVGQPQHF.

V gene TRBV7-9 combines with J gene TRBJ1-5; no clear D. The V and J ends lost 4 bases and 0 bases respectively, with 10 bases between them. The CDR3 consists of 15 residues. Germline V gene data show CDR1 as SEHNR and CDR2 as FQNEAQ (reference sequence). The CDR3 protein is CASSSGGGSNQPQHF. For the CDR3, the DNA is TGTGCCAGCAGCTCTGGAGGAGGTAGCAATCAGCCCCAGCATTTT.

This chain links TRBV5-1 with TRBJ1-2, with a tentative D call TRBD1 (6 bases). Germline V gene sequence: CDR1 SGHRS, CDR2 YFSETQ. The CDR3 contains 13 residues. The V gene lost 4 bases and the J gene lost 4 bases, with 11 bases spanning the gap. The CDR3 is CASSTDSSYGYTF. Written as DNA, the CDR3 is TGCGCCAGCAGCACGGACAGTAGCTATGGCTACACCTTC.

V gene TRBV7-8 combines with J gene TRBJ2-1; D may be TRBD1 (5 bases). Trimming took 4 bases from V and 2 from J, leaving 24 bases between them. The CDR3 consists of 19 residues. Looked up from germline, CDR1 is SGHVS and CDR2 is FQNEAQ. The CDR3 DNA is TGTGCCAGCAGCTCCATCCTAAGCCTTTTGGGGCAGACCTACAATGAGCAGTTCTTC. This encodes CASSSILSLLGQTYNEQFF.

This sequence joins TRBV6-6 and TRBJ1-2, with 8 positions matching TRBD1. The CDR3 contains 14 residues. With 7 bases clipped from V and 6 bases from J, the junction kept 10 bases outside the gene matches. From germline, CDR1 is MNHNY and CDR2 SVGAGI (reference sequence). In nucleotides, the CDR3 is TGTGCCAGCATTAGAGACAGGGGCTTACATGGCTACACCTTC. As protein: CASIRDRGLHGYTF.

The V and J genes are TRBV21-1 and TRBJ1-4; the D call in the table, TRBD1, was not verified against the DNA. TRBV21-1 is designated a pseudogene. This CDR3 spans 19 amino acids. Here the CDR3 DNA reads TGTGCCAGCAGCAAAGCCTCGCAGGGACAGTATTCAACTAATGAAAAACTGTTTTTT. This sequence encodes CASSKASQGQYSTNEKLFF.